A single sample is the source of the 29 T cell receptor beta chains below, sequenced in a study of control samples from healthy donors and cancer patients (dated by TCRdb to 2018 to 2020). Receptor amplification or capture employed the immunoSEQ multiplex PCR assay. TCRdb carries this immuneACCESS record with in-frame sequences only. Its versions omit some clonotypes, under half of them owing to an unresolved V gene in the studies checked, with the rest unexplained. The sample records some 70,000 clones, under 85% of which are singletons. 15% to 19% of the sample is taken by the ten largest. The sample comprised blood. Source of these receptors: a man aged 55-75 years in good health.

The V call is TRBV11-2, the J call TRBJ2-7, with D possibly TRBD2 on 5 matching bases. The germline gives CDR1 SGHAT, CDR2 FQNNGV. Trimming took off 6 bases at V and 0 bases at J, with 12 bases between the two ends. The CDR3 is 14 residues long. The CDR3 nucleotides read TGTGCCAGCAGAGAGCGGAAAACCTCCTACGAGCAGTACTTC. As protein: CASRERKTSYEQYF.

This rearrangement joins TRBV19 to TRBJ2-1, with 9 positions matching TRBD2. J lost 4 bases, V lost 4 bases, and 5 bases had no gene match. Germline CDR1 LNHDA, CDR2 SQIVND (reference sequence). The CDR3 runs to 15 residues. The CDR3 spells CASSRREGGYNEQFF. CDR3 nucleotides: TGTGCCAGTAGTAGGCGGGAGGGTGGGTACAATGAGCAGTTCTTC. Complete variable domain (other parts from reference TRBV19 and TRBJ2-1): DGGITQSPKYLFRKEGQNVTLSCEQNLNHDAMYWYRQDPGQGLRLIYYSQIVNDFQKGDIAEGYSVSREKKESFPLTVTSAQKNPTAFYLCASSRREGGYNEQFFGPGTRLTVL.

CDR3: CAWSVSPGSKNIQYF. The CDR3 nucleotides are TGTGCCTGGAGTGTCAGCCCAGGAAGTAAAAACATTCAGTACTTC. The V and J genes are TRBV30 and TRBJ2-4; no firm D call. Per the germline V gene, CDR1 is GTSNPN and CDR2 is SVGIG (reference sequence). The CDR3 is made up of 15 amino acids. The V and J ends lost 0 bases and 4 bases respectively, with 13 bases between them.

The rearrangement uses TRBV5-1 and TRBJ1-1, with D perhaps TRBD1 (5 bases). Germline lookup yields CDR1 SGHRS and CDR2 YFSETQ. This CDR3 spans 14 amino acids. Trimming removed 3 bases from V and 1 base from J, with 10 bases in between. The CDR3 sequence is CASSSVGQNTEAFF. CDR3 DNA: TGCGCCAGCAGCTCGGTAGGACAGAACACTGAAGCTTTCTTT.

The chain couples TRBV3-1 (or the pseudogene TRBV3-2) to TRBJ1-2; 8 nucleotides agree with TRBD1. With 0 bases clipped from V and 1 base from J, the junction kept 4 bases outside the gene matches. Germline CDR1 is LGHDT and CDR2 is YNNKEL (reference sequence). CDR3 length equals 16 residues. CDR3 nucleotides: TGTGCCAGCAGCCAAGATTCGGACAGGGTTAACTATGGCTACACCTTC. It yields the protein CASSQDSDRVNYGYTF.

The V call is TRBV5-4, the J call TRBJ1-5; D not resolved. CDR3 length equals 13 residues. Trimming cost V 0 bases and J 0 bases, with 1 base left between them. Germline CDR1 reads SGHNT; CDR2 reads YYREEE (reference sequence). The CDR3 coding sequence is TGTGCCAGCAGCTTGGATAGCAATCAGCCCCAGCATTTT. Amino acids: CASSLDSNQPQHF.

The chain carries TRBV18 and TRBJ2-5, with D possibly being TRBD1 or TRBD2 (5 bases each). V was pared by 6 bases and J by 1 base, with 9 bases between. Germline V gives CDR1 KGHSH, CDR2 LQKENI. The CDR3 extends over 13 amino acids. The CDR3 DNA reads TGTGCCAGCTCTTCGGGGCTCCAAGAGACCCAGTACTTC. It codes for CASSSGLQETQYF.

The J gene is TRBJ1-3, the V gene TRBV15, with D perhaps TRBD1 (5 bases). The CDR3 sequence is 15 residues long. Trimming removed 4 bases at V and 0 bases at J, with 10 bases between. Germline CDR1 is LNHNV and CDR2 is YYDKDF (reference sequence). The CDR3 nucleotides read TGTGCCACCAGCAAAGCAGGGATCTCTGGAAACACCATATATTTT. It specifies CATSKAGISGNTIYF.

The J gene is TRBJ1-1, the V gene TRBV29-1; the D gene is possibly TRBD1 (6 bases). The CDR3 spans 13 residues. The ends were cut back, 6 bases at V and 4 bases at J, with 15 bases in the middle. Germline loops: CDR1 SQVTM, CDR2 ANQGSEA. CDR3 DNA: TGCAGCGTGGAACAGGGCATGGGCACTGAAGCTTTCTTT. Translation gives CSVEQGMGTEAFF.

This chain joins TRBV19 and TRBJ2-5, with a possible D match to TRBD1 (6 bases). Germline V lookup: CDR1 LNHDA, CDR2 SQIVND (reference sequence). The V gene lost 5 bases and the J gene lost 7 bases, with 14 bases spanning the gap. There are 13 residues in the CDR3. The CDR3 sequence: CASSQDSLRTQYF. CDR3 sequence (DNA): TGTGCCAGTAGTCAGGACAGTTTACGGACCCAGTACTTC.

Here the CDR3 DNA reads TGCGCCAGCAGCTCGTCGGGTTTTCCTGAAAACACCATATATTTT. This encodes CASSSSGFPENTIYF. The gene calls are TRBV5-1 and TRBJ1-3; no clear D. The germline V gene has CDR1 SGHRS and CDR2 YFSETQ. The CDR3 covers 15 residues. Trimming stripped 3 bases from V and 6 bases from J, with 16 bases between.

J is TRBJ1-2 and V is TRBV30; D not certain. CDR3 length: 14 residues. The V end was cut by 2 bases, the J end by 4 bases, with 14 bases between. CDR1 and CDR2 from the germline V gene are GTSNPN and SVGIG (reference sequence). The CDR3 is CAWSTTSSGYGYTF. CDR3 sequence (DNA): TGTGCCTGGAGTACAACCTCCTCGGGCTATGGCTACACCTTC. The full variable domain, with the rest looked up from reference TRBV30 and TRBJ1-2, is SQTIHQWPATLVQPVGSPLSLECTVEGTSNPNLYWYRQAAGRGLQLLFYSVGIGQISSEVPQNLSASRPQDRQFILSSKKLLLSDSGFYLCAWSTTSSGYGYTFGSGTRLTVV.

This clone was seen only once. The genes are TRBV6-2 or TRBV6-3 and TRBJ1-6; no firm D call. The CDR3 sequence is 12 residues long. Per the germline V gene, CDR1 is MNHEY and CDR2 is SVGEGT. Trimming cost V 2 bases and J 7 bases, with 3 bases left between them. CDR3 region: CASSYRNSPLHF. The CDR3 DNA sequence: TGTGCCAGCAGTTACAGGAATTCACCCCTCCACTTT.

This chain joins TRBV7-2 and TRBJ1-2; 8 nucleotides align to TRBD1. Germline CDR1 and CDR2: SGHTA and FQGNSA. V shed 5 bases and J 2 bases; nucleotides not matched to a gene: 7. This CDR3 has 15 amino acids. CDR3 amino acids: CASSPDRAANYGYTF. Written as DNA, the CDR3 is TGTGCCAGCAGCCCGGACAGGGCCGCGAACTATGGCTACACCTTC.

The rearrangement links TRBV7-2 to TRBJ2-3; D unclear. The ends were cut back, 6 bases at V and 0 bases at J, with 13 bases in the middle. Germline V gene lookup returns CDR1 SGHTA and CDR2 FQGNSA. The CDR3 loop spans 15 amino acids. CDR3 bases: TGTGCCAGCAGACAACCTTTGGGGAGCACAGATACGCAGTATTTT. This codes for CASRQPLGSTDTQYF.

This clone was seen just once. V is TRBV9 and J is TRBJ1-1; weak D call: TRBD1 (6 bases). From germline, CDR1 is SGDLS and CDR2 YYNGEE. V gave up 4 bases and J gave up 0 bases, with 16 bases separating them. The CDR3 totals 16 residues. Here the CDR3 reads CASSPQDSRLNTEAFF. In DNA form, the CDR3 reads TGTGCCAGCAGCCCACAGGACAGCCGACTGAACACTGAAGCTTTCTTT. The whole variable domain, remainder taken from reference TRBV9 and TRBJ1-1, is DSGVTQTPKHLITATGQRVTLRCSPRSGDLSVYWYQQSLDQGLQFLIQYYNGEERAKGNILERFSAQQFPDLHSELNLSSLELGDSALYFCASSPQDSRLNTEAFFGQGTRLTVV.

The chain links TRBV7-2 to TRBJ1-6, with D maybe TRBD1 (6 bases). Germline-derived CDR1 and CDR2 are SGHTA and FQGNSA. The CDR3 is made up of 15 amino acids. The V end lost 8 bases, the J end lost 6 bases, and 17 bases lay between the germline ends. CDR3 DNA: TGTGCCAGCGGACAAGCTGGACAGCCTAATTCACCCCTCCACTTT. Translated, it gives CASGQAGQPNSPLHF. The full variable domain, completed using reference TRBV7-2 and TRBJ1-6, is GAGVSQSPSNKVTEKGKDVELRCDPISGHTALYWYRQSLGQGLEFLIYFQGNSAPDKSGLPSDRFSAERTGGSVSTLTIQRTQQEDSAVYLCASGQAGQPNSPLHFGNGTRLTVT.

The gene calls are TRBV24-1 and TRBJ2-2, with D tentatively TRBD2 (6 bases). Between the trimmed V and J ends, which lost 9 bases and 0 bases, there was a span of 16 bases. Germline loops: CDR1 KGHDR, CDR2 SFDVKD. The CDR3 loop spans 16 amino acids. The CDR3 loop is CATGGRFLSNTGELFF. The CDR3, as DNA: TGTGCCACCGGGGGGAGGTTCCTCTCGAACACCGGGGAGCTGTTTTTT.

The CDR3, as DNA: TGTGCCAGCAGCTTGACAGGGAGTAGGAACTATGGCTACACCTTC. Its protein is CASSLTGSRNYGYTF. The chain employs TRBV5-6 and TRBJ1-2; tentative D call: TRBD1 (6 bases). V was cut by 1 base and J by 2 bases, with 12 bases left in between. The CDR3 consists of 15 residues. Germline CDR1 is SGHDT and CDR2 is YYEEEE.

The J gene is TRBJ1-1, the V gene TRBV5-6; a possible D gene is TRBD1 (5 bases). Germline CDR1 is SGHDT and CDR2 is YYEEEE. Trimming cost V 0 bases and J 3 bases, with 12 bases left between them. The CDR3 runs to 15 residues. This chain's CDR3 is CASSLGQNRYTEAFF. DNA for the CDR3: TGTGCCAGCAGCTTGGGGCAGAACAGGTACACTGAAGCTTTCTTT.

Here the CDR3 DNA reads TGCAGCGTTGCGCAGGGCGCTGAAGCTTTCTTT. It yields the protein CSVAQGAEAFF. This chain links TRBV29-1 with TRBJ1-1; D possibly corresponds to TRBD1 (5 bases). The V end was cut by 4 bases, the J end by 6 bases, with 9 bases between. The length of the CDR3 is 11 residues. Per the germline V gene, CDR1 is SQVTM and CDR2 is ANQGSEA.

The chain is built from TRBV30 and TRBJ2-7; D gene ambiguous. V shed 0 bases and J shed 4 bases, with 4 bases lying between them. This CDR3 region has 11 residues. Germline V gene data show CDR1 as GTSNPN and CDR2 as SVGIG (reference sequence). The CDR3 spells CAWSVRYEQYF. In nucleotides, the CDR3 is TGTGCCTGGAGTGTACGGTACGAGCAGTACTTC.

This clone occurred once. CDR3 sequence: CASRGSGFYEQYF. The CDR3 DNA reads TGTGCCAGTAGGGGCTCGGGATTCTACGAGCAGTACTTC. V usage is TRBV19 and J usage is TRBJ2-7; a weak D match, TRBD2 (5 bases). The CDR3 runs 13 residues. V lost 6 bases to trimming and J lost 3 bases, with 12 bases between them. Germline lookup yields CDR1 LNHDA and CDR2 SQIVND (reference sequence).

The V call is TRBV7-2, the J call TRBJ2-1; a weak D match, TRBD2 (6 bases). This CDR3 is 14 amino acids long. Deletions cut 7 bases from V and 9 bases from J, with 19 bases between. CDR1 and CDR2 from the germline V gene are SGHTA and FQGNSA. CDR3 sequence (DNA): TGTGCCAGCAACCGGGACTTCTCCTCGGGTGAGCAGTTCTTC. Translated: CASNRDFSSGEQFF.

The genes are TRBV14 and TRBJ2-5; 8 nucleotides align to TRBD2. Germline V gives CDR1 SGHDN, CDR2 FVKESK. The CDR3 has 16 residues. With V trimmed by 1 base and J by 2 bases, 6 bases remained unmatched. The CDR3 nucleotides are TGTGCCAGCAGCCAAGGCCAGGGACTAGTTCAAGAGACCCAGTACTTC. It is translated as CASSQGQGLVQETQYF.

Points on this clone: At one boundary the junction diverges from the germline segment, which might be a read error. The V gene is TRBV28, the J gene TRBJ1-2, with 7 bases aligning to TRBD1. The CDR3 is 13 amino acids. Germline CDR1 MDHEN, CDR2 SYDVKM. The CDR3 DNA reads TGTGCCAGCACTACTCAGAGCCTGACAGGGTGGTCCTTC. Its protein is CASTTQSLTGWSF.

V and J are TRBV2 and TRBJ2-1, with D possibly matching TRBD1 (9 bases). Germline-derived CDR1 and CDR2 are SNHLY and FYNNEI. The V and J ends lost 5 bases and 2 bases respectively, with 31 bases between them. This CDR3 region has 21 residues. The CDR3 region has the DNA TGTGCCAGCAGTTGGGACAGGGAACTAGCGGCTCCAATCCAGACCTACAATGAGCAGTTCTTC. Residues: CASSWDRELAAPIQTYNEQFF.

V and J are TRBV6-5 and TRBJ2-7; no reliable D call. Per germline, CDR1 MNHEY and CDR2 SVGAGI. The CDR3 consists of 14 residues. The V and J ends lost 2 bases and 0 bases respectively, with 8 bases between them. The CDR3 coding sequence is TGTGCCAGCAGTTACAACTGCCGCTCCTACGAGCAGTACTTC. Protein: CASSYNCRSYEQYF.

This clone ranks as medium-sized. The genes are TRBV5-1 and TRBJ2-3; D might be TRBD2 (5 bases). The CDR3 has 16 residues. From germline, CDR1 is SGHRS and CDR2 YFSETQ. Trimming removed 6 bases at V and 6 bases at J, with 23 bases between. CDR3 coding DNA: TGCGCCAGCACCCCGGGCACCCTAGCCTTTGGGGATACGCAGTATTTT. This encodes CASTPGTLAFGDTQYF.